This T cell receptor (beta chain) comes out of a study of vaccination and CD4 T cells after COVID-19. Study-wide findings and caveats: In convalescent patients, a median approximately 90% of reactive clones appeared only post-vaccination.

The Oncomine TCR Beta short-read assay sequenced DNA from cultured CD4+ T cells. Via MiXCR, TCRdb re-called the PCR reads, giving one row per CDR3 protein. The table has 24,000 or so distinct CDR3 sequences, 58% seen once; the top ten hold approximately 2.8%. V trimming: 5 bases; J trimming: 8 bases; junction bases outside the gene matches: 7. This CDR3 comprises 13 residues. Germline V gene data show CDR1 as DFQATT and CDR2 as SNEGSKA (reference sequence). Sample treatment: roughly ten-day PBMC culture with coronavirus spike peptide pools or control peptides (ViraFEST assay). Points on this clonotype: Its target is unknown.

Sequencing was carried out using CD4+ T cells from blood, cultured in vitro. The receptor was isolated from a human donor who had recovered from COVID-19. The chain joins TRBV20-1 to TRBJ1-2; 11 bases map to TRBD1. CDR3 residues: CSARTGGELGYTF. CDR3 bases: TGCAGTGCTCGGACAGGGGGCGAGCTCGGCTACACCTTC.